Described below is a single TCR beta chain sequence and its context. The source of the sample is a study of blood T cell repertoires in COVID-19. At the level of the study: Material from acute and convalescent COVID-19 was sourced from the United States, Italy and Spain.

Trimming shortened V by 0 bases and J by 0 bases, and 14 bases separated the two germline ends. Per germline, CDR1 ENHRY and CDR2 SYGVKD. This CDR3 has 17 amino acids. Sequenced by immunoSEQ multiplex PCR; TCRdb stores in-frame clones only, minus some. The sample has 400,000 to 500,000 clones; roughly 85% are singletons. This TCR was sampled from a woman aged 25 to 39 with active or convalescent COVID-19. Sequences were obtained from peripheral blood. This chain joins TRBV10-3 and TRBJ1-2; weak D call: TRBD1 (5 bases). The CDR3 is CAISESTRGSPNYGYTF. The CDR3 DNA reads as TGTGCCATCAGTGAGTCGACGCGGGGGTCTCCTAACTATGGCTACACCTTC.